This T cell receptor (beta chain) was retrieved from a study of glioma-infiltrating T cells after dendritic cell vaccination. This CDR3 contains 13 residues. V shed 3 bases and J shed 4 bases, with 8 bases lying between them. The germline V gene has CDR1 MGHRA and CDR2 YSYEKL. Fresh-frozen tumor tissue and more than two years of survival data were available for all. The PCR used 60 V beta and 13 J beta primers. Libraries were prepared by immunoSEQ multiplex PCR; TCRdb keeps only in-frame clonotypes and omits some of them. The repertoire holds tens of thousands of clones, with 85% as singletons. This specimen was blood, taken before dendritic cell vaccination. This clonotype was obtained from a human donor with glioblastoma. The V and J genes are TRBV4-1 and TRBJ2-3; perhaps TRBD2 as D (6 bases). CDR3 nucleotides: TGCGCCAGCAGCCATGGGGGGTCAGATACGCAGTATTTT. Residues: CASSHGGSDTQYF.